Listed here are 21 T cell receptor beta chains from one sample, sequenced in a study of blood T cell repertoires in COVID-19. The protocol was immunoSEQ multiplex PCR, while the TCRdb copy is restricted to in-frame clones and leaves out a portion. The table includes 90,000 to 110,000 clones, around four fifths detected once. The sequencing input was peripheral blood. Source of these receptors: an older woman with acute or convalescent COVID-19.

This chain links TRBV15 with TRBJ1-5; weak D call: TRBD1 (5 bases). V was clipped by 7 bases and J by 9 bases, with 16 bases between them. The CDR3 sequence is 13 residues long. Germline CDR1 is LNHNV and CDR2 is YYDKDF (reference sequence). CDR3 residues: CATTRGDGGPQHF. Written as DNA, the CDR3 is TGTGCCACCACCCGGGGGGACGGGGGGCCCCAGCATTTT.

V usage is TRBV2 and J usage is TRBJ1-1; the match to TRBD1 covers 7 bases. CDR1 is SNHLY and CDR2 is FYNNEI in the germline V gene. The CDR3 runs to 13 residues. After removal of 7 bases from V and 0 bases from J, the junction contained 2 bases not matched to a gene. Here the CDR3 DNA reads TGTGCCAGCATGGGACAGCTGAACACTGAAGCTTTCTTT. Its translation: CASMGQLNTEAFF.

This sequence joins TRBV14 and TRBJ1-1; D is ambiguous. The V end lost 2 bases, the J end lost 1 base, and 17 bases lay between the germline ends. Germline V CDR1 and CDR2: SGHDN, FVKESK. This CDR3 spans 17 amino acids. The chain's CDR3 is CASSQTLKMTGNTEAFF. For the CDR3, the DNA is TGTGCCAGCAGCCAAACACTAAAGATGACGGGGAACACTGAAGCTTTCTTT.

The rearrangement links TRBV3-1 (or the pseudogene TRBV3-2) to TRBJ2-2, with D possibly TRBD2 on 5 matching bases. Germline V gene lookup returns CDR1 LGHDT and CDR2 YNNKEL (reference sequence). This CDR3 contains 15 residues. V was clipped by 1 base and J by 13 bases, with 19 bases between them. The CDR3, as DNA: TGTGCCAGCAGCCAAGCAGGTACGAACACCGGAGGGCTGTTTTTT. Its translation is CASSQAGTNTGGLFF.

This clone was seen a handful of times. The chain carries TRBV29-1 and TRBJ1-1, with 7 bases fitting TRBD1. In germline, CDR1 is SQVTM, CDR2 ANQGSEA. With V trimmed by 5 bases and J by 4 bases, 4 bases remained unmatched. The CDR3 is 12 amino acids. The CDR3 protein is CSVWAGGTEAFF. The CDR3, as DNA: TGCAGCGTTTGGGCAGGGGGCACTGAAGCTTTCTTT.

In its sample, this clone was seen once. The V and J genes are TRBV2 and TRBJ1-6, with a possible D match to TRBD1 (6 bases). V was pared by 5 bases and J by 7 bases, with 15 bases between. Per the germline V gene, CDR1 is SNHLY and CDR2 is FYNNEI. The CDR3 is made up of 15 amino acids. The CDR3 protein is CASSPIQGRNSPLHF. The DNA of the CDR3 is TGTGCCAGCAGTCCGATACAGGGCAGGAATTCACCCCTCCACTTT.

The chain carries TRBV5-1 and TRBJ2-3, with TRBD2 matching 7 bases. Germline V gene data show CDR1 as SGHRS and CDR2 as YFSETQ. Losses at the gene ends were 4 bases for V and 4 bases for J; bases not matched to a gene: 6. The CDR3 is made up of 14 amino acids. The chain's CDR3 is CASSSGTWADTQYF. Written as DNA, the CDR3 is TGCGCCAGCAGCAGCGGGACCTGGGCAGATACGCAGTATTTT.

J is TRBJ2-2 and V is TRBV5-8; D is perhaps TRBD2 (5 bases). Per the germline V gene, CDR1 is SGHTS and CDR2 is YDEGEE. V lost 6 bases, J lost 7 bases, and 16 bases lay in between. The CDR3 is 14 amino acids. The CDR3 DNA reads TGTGCCAGCATCGCGGGCTGGACGGGCGGGGAGCTGTTTTTT. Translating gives CASIAGWTGGELFF.

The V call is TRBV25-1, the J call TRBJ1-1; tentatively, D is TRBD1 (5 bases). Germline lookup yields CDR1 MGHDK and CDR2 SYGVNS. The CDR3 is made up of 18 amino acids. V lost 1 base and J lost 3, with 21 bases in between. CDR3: CASSEWEGRGIEDTEAFF. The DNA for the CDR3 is TGTGCCAGCAGTGAATGGGAGGGTAGGGGAATTGAGGACACTGAAGCTTTCTTT.

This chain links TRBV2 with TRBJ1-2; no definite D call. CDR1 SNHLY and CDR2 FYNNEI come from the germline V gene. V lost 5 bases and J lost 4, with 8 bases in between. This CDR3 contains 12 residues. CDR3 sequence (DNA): TGTGCCAGCAGTAGACAAGGCTATGGCTACACCTTC. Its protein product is CASSRQGYGYTF.

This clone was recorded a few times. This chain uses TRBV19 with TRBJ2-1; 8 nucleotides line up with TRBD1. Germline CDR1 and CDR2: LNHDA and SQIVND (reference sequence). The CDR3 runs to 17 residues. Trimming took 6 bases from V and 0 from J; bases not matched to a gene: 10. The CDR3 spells CASSPDRGQSSYNEQFF. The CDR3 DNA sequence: TGTGCCAGTAGCCCCGACAGGGGCCAAAGCTCCTACAATGAGCAGTTCTTC.

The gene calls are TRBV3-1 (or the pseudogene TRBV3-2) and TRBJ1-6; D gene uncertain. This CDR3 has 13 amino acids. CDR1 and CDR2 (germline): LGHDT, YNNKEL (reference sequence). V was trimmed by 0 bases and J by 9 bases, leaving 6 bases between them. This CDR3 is CASSQDGLSPLHF. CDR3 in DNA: TGTGCCAGCAGCCAAGATGGGCTTTCACCCCTCCACTTT.

This CDR3 reads CASSVGTGDTYGYTF. CDR3 nucleotide sequence: TGTGCCAGCAGCGTAGGGACAGGGGATACCTATGGCTACACCTTC. V is TRBV9 and J is TRBJ1-2, with 9 bases identical to TRBD1. Germline CDR1 is SGDLS and CDR2 is YYNGEE. This CDR3 is built from 15 residues. Trimming took 0 bases from V and 4 from J; bases not matched to a gene: 4.

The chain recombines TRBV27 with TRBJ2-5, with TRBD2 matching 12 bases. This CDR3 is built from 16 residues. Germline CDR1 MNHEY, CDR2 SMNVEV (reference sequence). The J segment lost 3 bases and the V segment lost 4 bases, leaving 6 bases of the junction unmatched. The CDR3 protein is CASSSLAGGREETQYF. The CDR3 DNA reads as TGTGCCAGCAGTTCACTAGCGGGAGGAAGGGAAGAGACCCAGTACTTC.

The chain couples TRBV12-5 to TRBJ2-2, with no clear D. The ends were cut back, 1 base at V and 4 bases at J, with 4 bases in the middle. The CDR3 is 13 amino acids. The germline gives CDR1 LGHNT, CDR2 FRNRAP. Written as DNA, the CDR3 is TGTGCTAGTGGTTTGGCTCTCACCGGGGAGCTGTTTTTT. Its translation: CASGLALTGELFF.

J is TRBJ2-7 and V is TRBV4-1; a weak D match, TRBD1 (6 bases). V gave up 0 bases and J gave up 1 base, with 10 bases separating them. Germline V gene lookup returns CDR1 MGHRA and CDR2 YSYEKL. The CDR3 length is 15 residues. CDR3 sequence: CASSQDQGGSYEQYF. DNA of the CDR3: TGCGCCAGCAGCCAAGATCAAGGGGGTTCCTACGAGCAGTACTTC.

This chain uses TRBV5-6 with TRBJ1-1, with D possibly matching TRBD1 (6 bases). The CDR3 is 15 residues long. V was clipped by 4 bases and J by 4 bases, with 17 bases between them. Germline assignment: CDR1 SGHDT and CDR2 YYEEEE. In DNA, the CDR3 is TGTGCCAGCAGCGAAGGGGGAGAGAGTGGCACTGAAGCTTTCTTT. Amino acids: CASSEGGESGTEAFF.

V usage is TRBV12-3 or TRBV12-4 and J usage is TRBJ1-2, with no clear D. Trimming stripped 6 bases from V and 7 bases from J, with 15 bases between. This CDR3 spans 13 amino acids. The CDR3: CASSRGQRGGYTF. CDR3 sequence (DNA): TGTGCCAGCAGCCGGGGTCAGCGGGGTGGCTACACCTTC.

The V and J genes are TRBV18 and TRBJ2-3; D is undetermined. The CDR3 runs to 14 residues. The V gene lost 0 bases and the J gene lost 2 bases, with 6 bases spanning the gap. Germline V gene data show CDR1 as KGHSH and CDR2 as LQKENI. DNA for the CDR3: TGTGCCAGCTCACCACCGTCACTCACAGATACGCAGTATTTT. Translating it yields CASSPPSLTDTQYF. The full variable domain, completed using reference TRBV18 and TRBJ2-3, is NAGVMQNPRHLVRRRGQEARLRCSPMKGHSHVYWYRQLPEEGLKFMVYLQKENIIDESGMPKERFSAEFPKEGPSILRIQQVVRGDSAAYFCASSPPSLTDTQYFGPGTRLTVL.

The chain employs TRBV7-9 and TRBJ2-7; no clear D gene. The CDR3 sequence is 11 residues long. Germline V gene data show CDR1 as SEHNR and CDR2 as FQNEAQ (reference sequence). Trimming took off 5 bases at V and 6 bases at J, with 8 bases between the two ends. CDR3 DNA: TGTGCCAGCAGCCCTCAGGTCGAGCAGTACTTC. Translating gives CASSPQVEQYF.

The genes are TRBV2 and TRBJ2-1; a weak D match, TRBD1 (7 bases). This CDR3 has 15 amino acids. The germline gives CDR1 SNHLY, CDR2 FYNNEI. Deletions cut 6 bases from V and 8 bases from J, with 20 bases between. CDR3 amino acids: CASRVGGGEGDEQFF. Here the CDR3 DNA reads TGTGCCAGCAGAGTTGGAGGGGGCGAGGGCGATGAGCAGTTCTTC.